This is a list of T cell receptor beta chains from one sample in a study of blood T cell repertoires in COVID-19. Sequenced by immunoSEQ multiplex PCR; TCRdb stores in-frame clones only, minus some. Of roughly 76,000 clones detected, about four fifths appear once; the ten largest clones hold under 45%. The sequencing sample was made of peripheral blood. The receptors shown here come from a woman aged 70-85 years with acute or convalescent COVID-19. CDR3s include the opening cysteine and the closing phenylalanine or tryptophan. D genes are given only for firm matches. Size is stated for part of the rows, as once, few or many counts, or as a class when the clone is expanded.

abundance	v_gene	j_gene	d_gene	CDR3aa	CDR3nt
-	TRBV25-1	TRBJ1-2	TRBD1	CASRAGGDGYTF	TGTGCCAGCAGAGCAGGGGGCGATGGCTACACCTTC
-	TRBV10-2	TRBJ2-7	TRBD1	CATHRGYEQYF	TGCGCCACCCACAGGGGGTACGAGCAGTACTTC
-	TRBV3-1/TRBV3-2	TRBJ2-2	TRBD2	CASSQGLLAGTNTGELFF	TGTGCCAGCAGCCAAGGCCTACTAGCGGGAACGAACACCGGGGAGCTGTTTTTT
-	TRBV6-2/TRBV6-3	TRBJ1-2	-	CASSYLLMGAAGYTF	TGTGCCAGCAGTTACCTCCTGATGGGGGCGGCGGGCTACACCTTC
-	TRBV5-4	TRBJ2-5	-	CASSLPGQETQYF	TGTGCCAGCAGCCTGCCCGGCCAAGAGACCCAGTACTTC
-	TRBV7-9	TRBJ1-2	-	CASSLSNYHYGYTF	TGTGCCAGCAGCTTGAGTAACTACCACTATGGCTACACCTTC
few	TRBV19	TRBJ1-2	TRBD1	CASSNRGHYNYGYTF	TGTGCCAGTAGTAACAGGGGGCACTATAACTATGGCTACACCTTC
-	TRBV15	TRBJ1-1	TRBD1	CATSRTGLNTEAFF	TGTGCCACCAGCAGGACAGGGCTGAACACTGAAGCTTTCTTT
-	TRBV6-5	TRBJ2-2	TRBD2	CASRLAREAAGELFF	TGTGCCAGCAGGCTCGCCCGGGAGGCGGCCGGGGAGCTGTTTTTT
-	TRBV7-2	TRBJ2-7	-	CASSQTFGAIGEQYF	TGTGCCAGCAGCCAAACGTTTGGGGCGATTGGCGAGCAGTACTTC
-	TRBV13	TRBJ1-1	-	CASRTGTENTEAFF	TGTGCCAGCAGGACCGGGACTGAGAACACTGAAGCTTTCTTT
-	TRBV27	TRBJ1-1	TRBD1	CASRLDRLNTEAFF	TGTGCCAGCAGGTTGGACAGGTTGAACACTGAAGCTTTCTTT
-	TRBV2	TRBJ2-5	-	CASMAMQTQYF	TGTGCCAGCATGGCAATGCAGACCCAGTACTTC
-	TRBV5-6	TRBJ2-5	-	CASSLTGRVETQYF	TGTGCCAGCAGCTTGACAGGGAGAGTCGAGACCCAGTACTTC
-	TRBV3-1/TRBV3-2	TRBJ2-2	-	CASSSSASRAISGELFF	TGTGCCAGCAGCTCCTCAGCGTCGAGGGCTATCTCCGGGGAGCTGTTTTTT
-	TRBV3-1/TRBV3-2	TRBJ1-1	TRBD1	CASSQGGTDEAFF	TGTGCCAGCAGCCAGGGTGGGACAGACGAAGCTTTCTTT
-	TRBV5-5	TRBJ1-5	TRBD1	CASSLDAGTVMQPQHF	TGTGCCAGCAGCTTAGACGCCGGGACAGTCATGCAGCCCCAGCATTTT
-	TRBV6-4	TRBJ1-2	TRBD1	CASRDGTGRGYTF	TGTGCCAGCAGGGACGGGACAGGTCGCGGCTACACCTTC
-	TRBV25-1	TRBJ2-3	-	CASSLARGSDTQYF	TGTGCCAGCAGTCTGGCCAGGGGTTCAGATACGCAGTATTTT
-	TRBV9	TRBJ2-7	TRBD2	CASSVTGTSGSYEQYF	TGTGCCAGCAGCGTAACCGGGACTAGCGGCTCCTACGAGCAGTACTTC
-	TRBV28	TRBJ1-6	-	CASSLRLSPGGSPLHF	TGTGCCAGCAGTTTACGATTGTCCCCAGGAGGATCACCCCTCCACTTT
-	TRBV7-9	TRBJ2-1	-	CASSLPAGQRYNEQFF	TGTGCCAGCAGCCTACCGGCGGGACAGAGGTACAATGAGCAGTTCTTC
-	TRBV5-1	TRBJ2-1	-	CASSPDSGVGNEQFF	TGCGCCAGCAGCCCAGACTCCGGGGTAGGTAATGAGCAGTTCTTC
few	TRBV7-9	TRBJ1-5	TRBD1	CATGQGAGQPQHF	TGTGCCACCGGACAGGGGGCCGGACAGCCCCAGCATTTT
-	TRBV7-2	TRBJ2-1	TRBD2	CASSPSSGRFDEQFF	TGTGCCAGCAGCCCTTCTAGCGGGAGGTTCGATGAGCAGTTCTTC
-	TRBV7-8	TRBJ1-2	-	CASSLTGIISSYGYTF	TGTGCCAGCAGCTTAACAGGGATTATATCTTCCTATGGCTACACCTTC
-	TRBV2	TRBJ1-5	-	CASSVMADSNQPQHF	TGTGCCAGCAGTGTTATGGCAGATAGCAATCAGCCCCAGCATTTT
-	TRBV6-1	TRBJ2-7	TRBD1	CASSDIGQGSTYEQYF	TGTGCCAGCAGTGACATAGGACAGGGAAGTACCTACGAGCAGTACTTC
-	TRBV28	TRBJ1-5	-	CASSLSAGADNQPQHF	TGTGCCAGCAGTTTATCCGCAGGGGCGGACAATCAGCCCCAGCATTTT
-	TRBV19	TRBJ1-5	TRBD1	CASREDRVNSNQPQHF	TGTGCCAGTAGAGAGGACAGGGTGAATAGCAATCAGCCCCAGCATTTT
-	TRBV6-5	TRBJ2-7	-	CASSYSTNSYEQYF	TGTGCCAGCAGTTACTCGACAAACTCCTACGAGCAGTACTTC
-	TRBV7-9	TRBJ1-6	-	CASSYPGSSYNSPLHF	TGTGCCAGCAGCTATCCGGGGAGCTCCTATAATTCACCCCTCCACTTT
-	TRBV4-2	TRBJ1-1	-	CASSQDLSGHNMNTEAFF	TGTGCCAGCAGCCAAGATTTGTCAGGACATAATATGAACACTGAAGCTTTCTTT
-	TRBV3-1/TRBV3-2	TRBJ2-1	TRBD2	CASSPYPTSGSDNEQFF	TGTGCCAGCAGCCCTTATCCTACTAGCGGGAGCGACAATGAGCAGTTCTTC
-	TRBV9	TRBJ1-1	-	CASSVAGGSEAFF	TGTGCCAGCAGCGTAGCTGGGGGCTCTGAAGCTTTCTTT
-	TRBV6-2/TRBV6-3	TRBJ2-7	TRBD2	CASSSNGPLVRGLAEYEQYF	TGTGCCAGCAGTTCCAATGGTCCCTTGGTCAGGGGACTAGCGGAATACGAGCAGTACTTC
-	TRBV2	TRBJ2-5	TRBD2	CASSGREWLSETQYF	TGTGCCAGCAGTGGGCGGGAGTGGTTGTCTGAGACCCAGTACTTC
-	TRBV29-1	TRBJ2-3	TRBD2	CSVRAGGTSDTQYF	TGCAGCGTTAGAGCGGGGGGGACCTCAGATACGCAGTATTTT
-	TRBV19	TRBJ2-1	TRBD2	CASSITGSGRLLDEQFF	TGTGCCAGTAGTATAACAGGAAGCGGGAGGCTTTTAGATGAGCAGTTCTTC
-	TRBV7-2	TRBJ2-7	TRBD1	CASSWARGYEQYF	TGTGCCAGCAGCTGGGCCAGGGGGTACGAGCAGTACTTC
-	TRBV5-4	TRBJ2-2	-	CASSLGAGNTGELFF	TGTGCCAGCAGCTTGGGGGCGGGGAACACCGGGGAGCTGTTTTTT
-	TRBV6-6	TRBJ1-1	-	CASTLSLEVNTEAFF	TGTGCCAGCACTCTTTCTCTCGAGGTGAACACTGAAGCTTTCTTT
-	TRBV7-8	TRBJ1-4	-	CASSSQWSATNEKLFF	TGTGCCAGCAGCTCCCAATGGAGCGCAACTAATGAAAAACTGTTTTTT
-	TRBV11-3	TRBJ2-1	TRBD1	CASSQVTGRHGEQFF	TGTGCCAGCAGCCAAGTGACAGGGCGCCACGGTGAGCAGTTCTTC
few	TRBV4-1	TRBJ2-3	-	CASSDTSPF	TGCGCCAGCAGCGATACTAGTCCTTTT
few	TRBV24-1	TRBJ2-3	TRBD2	CASGGLTTDTQYF	TGTGCGAGCGGGGGTCTAACCACAGATACGCAGTATTTT
-	TRBV29-1	TRBJ2-7	-	CSVFKAEQGRYEQYF	TGCAGCGTCTTCAAAGCGGAGCAAGGTCGCTACGAGCAGTACTTC
-	TRBV5-6	TRBJ2-7	TRBD2	CASSFGAGLYEQYF	TGTGCCAGCAGCTTTGGAGCGGGGCTATACGAGCAGTACTTC
-	TRBV7-9	TRBJ2-1	TRBD2	CASSPGVGLAGLYNEQFF	TGTGCCAGCAGCCCAGGGGTGGGGCTAGCGGGATTATACAATGAGCAGTTCTTC
few	TRBV6-5	TRBJ1-5	-	CASSLQQNQPQHF	TGTGCCAGCAGTTTACAGCAAAATCAGCCCCAGCATTTT
-	TRBV7-8	TRBJ1-5	-	CASSLIPPGYGNQPQHF	TGTGCCAGCAGCTTAATTCCCCCAGGGTATGGCAATCAGCCCCAGCATTTT
-	TRBV30	TRBJ2-7	TRBD1	CASYRDSGTYEQYF	TGTGCCTCCTACCGGGACAGCGGTACCTACGAGCAGTACTTC
few	TRBV7-9	TRBJ1-1	-	CASSLSVRLEAFF	TGTGCCAGCAGCTTATCGGTTAGATTGGAAGCTTTCTTT
-	TRBV30	TRBJ2-1	TRBD1	CAWSTDRGLYNEQFF	TGTGCCTGGAGTACTGACAGGGGCTTGTACAATGAGCAGTTCTTC
-	TRBV18	TRBJ2-1	-	CASSAGGNEQFF	TGTGCCAGCTCGGCGGGTGGCAATGAGCAGTTCTTC
-	TRBV5-1	TRBJ2-3	-	CASSLQGRGSTDTQYF	TGCGCCAGCAGCTTGCAGGGGCGCGGAAGCACAGATACGCAGTATTTT
-	TRBV4-1	TRBJ2-2	TRBD2	CASSPLAGGTNTGELFF	TGCGCCAGCAGCCCGCTAGCGGGAGGCACGAACACCGGGGAGCTGTTTTTT
-	TRBV3-1/TRBV3-2	TRBJ2-3	-	CASSQTLVADTQYF	TGTGCCAGCAGCCAAACCCTAGTGGCAGATACGCAGTATTTT